A selection of T cell receptor beta chains follows, all from one sample in a study of post-analysis software for immune sequencing data. TCRdb reprocessed the PCR reads with MiXCR, giving one entry per CDR3 protein. The sample gives 550,000 to 700,000 distinct CDR3 sequences, about 44% of which show up once; over 1.5% is in the top ten. Material for sequencing was blood. These TCRs come from a girl between 10 and 17 years old with multiple sclerosis. The CDR3 runs from the conserved cysteine through the conserved F or W. The order of the fields is J gene, D gene, clone size, V gene, CDR3 protein, CDR3 DNA. A D gene is named only where the DNA matches it firmly. Size is stated for part of the rows, as once, few or many counts, or as a class when the clone is expanded.

J gene: TRBJ1-4; D gene: TRBD1; clone size: few; V gene: TRBV7-9; CDR3 protein: CASSLGTGGEKLFF; CDR3 DNA: TGTGCCAGCAGCTTAGGGACAGGGGGTGAAAAACTGTTTTTT
J gene: TRBJ2-1; D gene: TRBD1; clone size: .; V gene: TRBV20-1; CDR3 protein: CSASVGQGSYNEQFF; CDR3 DNA: TGCAGTGCTAGTGTGGGACAGGGTTCCTACAATGAGCAGTTCTTC
J gene: TRBJ2-3; D gene: .; clone size: few; V gene: TRBV7-9; CDR3 protein: CASSPLKEGAQTDTQYF; CDR3 DNA: TGTGCCAGCAGCCCGCTAAAGGAGGGGGCGCAAACAGATACGCAGTATTTT
J gene: TRBJ1-2; D gene: TRBD1; clone size: once; V gene: TRBV29-1; CDR3 protein: CSVGGQVDGYTF; CDR3 DNA: TGCAGCGTGGGGGGACAGGTGGATGGCTACACCTTC
J gene: TRBJ2-6; D gene: .; clone size: few; V gene: TRBV6-5; CDR3 protein: CASSYSSQRAGANVLTF; CDR3 DNA: TGTGCCAGCAGTTACTCGAGTCAAAGGGCTGGGGCCAACGTCCTGACTTTC
J gene: TRBJ1-1; D gene: .; clone size: .; V gene: TRBV6-5; CDR3 protein: CASSTETEAFF; CDR3 DNA: TGTGCCAGCAGCACAGAAACTGAAGCTTTCTTT
J gene: TRBJ2-3; D gene: .; clone size: .; V gene: TRBV7-9; CDR3 protein: CASSPSARSWGADTQYF; CDR3 DNA: TGTGCCAGCAGCCCGTCAGCTAGGAGCTGGGGAGCAGATACGCAGTATTTT
J gene: TRBJ2-1; D gene: TRBD1; clone size: .; V gene: TRBV13; CDR3 protein: CASSYGTGPNNEQFF; CDR3 DNA: TGTGCCAGCAGCTACGGGACAGGGCCTAACAATGAGCAGTTCTTC
J gene: TRBJ2-1; D gene: .; clone size: many; V gene: TRBV6-6; CDR3 protein: CASSQRGSSYNEQFF; CDR3 DNA: TGTGCCAGCAGTCAACGGGGGAGCTCCTACAATGAGCAGTTCTTC
J gene: TRBJ2-7; D gene: .; clone size: few; V gene: TRBV12-3/TRBV12-4; CDR3 protein: CASSLLRRDGEQYF; CDR3 DNA: TGTGCCAGCAGTTTATTACGCAGGGACGGCGAGCAGTACTTC
J gene: TRBJ2-7; D gene: TRBD2; clone size: once; V gene: TRBV4-1; CDR3 protein: CASSPGLAGVFRNEQYF; CDR3 DNA: TGCGCCAGCAGCCCCGGACTAGCGGGCGTCTTCCGCAATGAGCAGTACTTC